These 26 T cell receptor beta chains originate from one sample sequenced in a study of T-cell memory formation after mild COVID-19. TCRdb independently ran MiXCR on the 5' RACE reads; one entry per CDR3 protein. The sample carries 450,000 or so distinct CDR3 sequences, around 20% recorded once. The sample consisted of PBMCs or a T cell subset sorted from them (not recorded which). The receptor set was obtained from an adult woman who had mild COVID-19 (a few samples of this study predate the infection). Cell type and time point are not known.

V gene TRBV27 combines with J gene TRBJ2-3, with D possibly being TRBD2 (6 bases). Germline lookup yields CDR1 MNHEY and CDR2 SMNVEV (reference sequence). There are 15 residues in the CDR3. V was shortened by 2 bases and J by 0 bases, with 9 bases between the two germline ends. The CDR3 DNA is TGTGCCAGCAGTTTACTGGGACTGAGCACAGATACGCAGTATTTT. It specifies CASSLLGLSTDTQYF.

For the CDR3, the DNA is TGCAGTGCGAATAGCGGGACTAGCACAGATACGCAGTATTTT. This translates into CSANSGTSTDTQYF. The gene calls are TRBV20-1 and TRBJ2-3; 8 nucleotides line up with TRBD2. The germline CDR1 and CDR2 sequences are DFQATT and SNEGSKA (reference sequence). The CDR3 runs to 14 residues. Germline trimming cut 6 bases from V and 0 bases from J; bases unmatched to any gene: 5.

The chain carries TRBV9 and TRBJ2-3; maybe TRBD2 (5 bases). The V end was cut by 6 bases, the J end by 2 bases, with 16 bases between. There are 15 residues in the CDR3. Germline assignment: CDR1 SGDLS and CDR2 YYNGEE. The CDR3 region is CASTQSGSLTDTQYF. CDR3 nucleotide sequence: TGTGCCAGCACCCAGTCGGGGTCCCTCACAGATACGCAGTATTTT.

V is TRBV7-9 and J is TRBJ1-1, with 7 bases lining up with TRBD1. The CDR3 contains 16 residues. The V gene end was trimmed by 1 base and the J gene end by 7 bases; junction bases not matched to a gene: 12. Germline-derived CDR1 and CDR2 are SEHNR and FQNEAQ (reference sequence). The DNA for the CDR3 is TGTGCCAGCAGCTTAGTTTGGACAGGAGCCTACCTTGAAGCTTTCTTT. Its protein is CASSLVWTGAYLEAFF.

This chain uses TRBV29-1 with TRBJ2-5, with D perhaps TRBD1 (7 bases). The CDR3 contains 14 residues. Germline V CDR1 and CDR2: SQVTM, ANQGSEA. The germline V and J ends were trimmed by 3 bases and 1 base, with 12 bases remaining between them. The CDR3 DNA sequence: TGCAGCGTTGACTCAGGGGGGATCCAAGAGACCCAGTACTTC. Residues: CSVDSGGIQETQYF.

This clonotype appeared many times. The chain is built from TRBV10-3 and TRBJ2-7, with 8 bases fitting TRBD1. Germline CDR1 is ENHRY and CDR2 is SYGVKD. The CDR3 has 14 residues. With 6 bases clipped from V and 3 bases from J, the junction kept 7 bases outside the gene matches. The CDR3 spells CAIRETGASYEQYF. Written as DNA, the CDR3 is TGTGCCATCAGGGAGACAGGGGCCAGCTACGAGCAGTACTTC.

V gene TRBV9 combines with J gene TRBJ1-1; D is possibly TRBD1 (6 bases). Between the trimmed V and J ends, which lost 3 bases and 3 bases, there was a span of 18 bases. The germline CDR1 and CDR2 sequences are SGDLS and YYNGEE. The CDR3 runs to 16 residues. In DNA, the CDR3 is TGTGCCAGCAGCGACCCCGCACAGGGCCCAGACACTGAAGCTTTCTTT. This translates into CASSDPAQGPDTEAFF. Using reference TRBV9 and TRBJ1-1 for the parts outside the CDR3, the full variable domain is DSGVTQTPKHLITATGQRVTLRCSPRSGDLSVYWYQQSLDQGLQFLIQYYNGEERAKGNILERFSAQQFPDLHSELNLSSLELGDSALYFCASSDPAQGPDTEAFFGQGTRLTVV.

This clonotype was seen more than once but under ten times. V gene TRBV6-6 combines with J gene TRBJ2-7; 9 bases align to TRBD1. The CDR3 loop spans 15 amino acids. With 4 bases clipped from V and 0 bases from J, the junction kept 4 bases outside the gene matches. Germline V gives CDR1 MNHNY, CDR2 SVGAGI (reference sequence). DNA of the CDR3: TGTGCCAGCAGTTCTAGGACAGGGGCCTCCTACGAGCAGTACTTC. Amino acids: CASSSRTGASYEQYF.

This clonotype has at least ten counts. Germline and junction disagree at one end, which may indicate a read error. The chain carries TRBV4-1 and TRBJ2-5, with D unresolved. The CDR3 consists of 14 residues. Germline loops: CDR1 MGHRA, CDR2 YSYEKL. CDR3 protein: CASSQQLHQETQYF. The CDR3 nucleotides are TGCGCCAGCAGCCAGCAACTGCACCAGGAGACCCAGTACTTC.

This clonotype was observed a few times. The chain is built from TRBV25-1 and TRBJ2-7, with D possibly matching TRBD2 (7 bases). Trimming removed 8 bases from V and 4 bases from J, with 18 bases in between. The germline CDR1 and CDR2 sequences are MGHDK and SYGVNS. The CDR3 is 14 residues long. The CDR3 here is CASGLERGGYEQYF. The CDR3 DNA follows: TGTGCCAGCGGGTTAGAAAGGGGGGGTTACGAGCAGTACTTC.

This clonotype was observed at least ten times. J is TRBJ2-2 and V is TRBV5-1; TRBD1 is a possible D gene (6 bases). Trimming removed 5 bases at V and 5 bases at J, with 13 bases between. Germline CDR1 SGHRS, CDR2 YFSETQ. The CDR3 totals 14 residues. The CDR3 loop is CASSYERGTGELFF. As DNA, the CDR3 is TGCGCCAGCAGTTACGAAAGGGGGACCGGGGAGCTGTTTTTT.

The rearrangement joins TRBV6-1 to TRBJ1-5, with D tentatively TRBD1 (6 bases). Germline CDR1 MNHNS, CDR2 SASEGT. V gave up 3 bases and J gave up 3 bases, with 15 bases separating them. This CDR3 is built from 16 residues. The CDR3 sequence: CASSDFLRGVNQPQHF. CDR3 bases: TGTGCCAGCAGTGACTTTCTAAGGGGGGTCAATCAGCCCCAGCATTTT.

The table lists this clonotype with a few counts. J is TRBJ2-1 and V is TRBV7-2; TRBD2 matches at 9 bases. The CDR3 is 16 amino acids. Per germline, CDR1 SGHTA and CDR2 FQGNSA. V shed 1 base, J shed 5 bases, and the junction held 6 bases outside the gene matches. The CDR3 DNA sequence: TGTGCCAGCAGCTTAGTCTGGCTAGCGGGGAACAATGAGCAGTTCTTC. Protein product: CASSLVWLAGNNEQFF.

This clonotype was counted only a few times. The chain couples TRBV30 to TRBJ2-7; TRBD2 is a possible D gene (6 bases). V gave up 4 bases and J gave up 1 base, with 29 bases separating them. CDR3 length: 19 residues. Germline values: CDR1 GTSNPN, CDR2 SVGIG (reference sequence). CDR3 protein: CAWTGGWVNGARASYEQYF. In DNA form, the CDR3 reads TGTGCCTGGACTGGGGGGTGGGTGAACGGGGCTAGAGCGTCCTACGAGCAGTACTTC.

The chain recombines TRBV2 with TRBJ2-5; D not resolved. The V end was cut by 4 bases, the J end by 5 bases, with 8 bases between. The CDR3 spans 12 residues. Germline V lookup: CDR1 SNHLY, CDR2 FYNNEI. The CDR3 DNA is TGTGCCAGCAGTGGCGGATCGGAGACCCAGTACTTC. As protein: CASSGGSETQYF.

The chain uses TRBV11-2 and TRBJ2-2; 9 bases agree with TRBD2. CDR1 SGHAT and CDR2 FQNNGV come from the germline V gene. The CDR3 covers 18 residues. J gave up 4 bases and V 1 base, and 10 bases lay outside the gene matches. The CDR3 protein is CASSLGKGGRAGTGELFF. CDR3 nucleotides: TGTGCCAGCAGCTTAGGCAAGGGCGGGAGGGCCGGCACCGGGGAGCTGTTTTTT.

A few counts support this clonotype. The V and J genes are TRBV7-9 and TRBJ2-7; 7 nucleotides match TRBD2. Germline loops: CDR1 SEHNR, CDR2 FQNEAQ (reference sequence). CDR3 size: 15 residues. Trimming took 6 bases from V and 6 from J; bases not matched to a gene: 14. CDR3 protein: CASSFLRAGGSEQYF. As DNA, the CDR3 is TGTGCCAGCAGTTTCCTCAGGGCCGGGGGGAGCGAGCAGTACTTC.

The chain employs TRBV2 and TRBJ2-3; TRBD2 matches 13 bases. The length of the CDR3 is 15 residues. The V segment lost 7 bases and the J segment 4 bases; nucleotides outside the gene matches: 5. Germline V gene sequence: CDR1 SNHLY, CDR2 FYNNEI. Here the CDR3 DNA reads TGTGCCAGCACTATGGGACTAGCGGGACCAGATACGCAGTATTTT. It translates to CASTMGLAGPDTQYF.

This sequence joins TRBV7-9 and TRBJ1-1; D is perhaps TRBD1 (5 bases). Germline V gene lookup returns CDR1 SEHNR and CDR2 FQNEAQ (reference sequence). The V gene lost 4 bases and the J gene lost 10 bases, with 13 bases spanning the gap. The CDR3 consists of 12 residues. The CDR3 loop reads CASSSGTSRAFF. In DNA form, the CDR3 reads TGTGCCAGCAGCTCGGGGACTAGTCGAGCTTTCTTT.

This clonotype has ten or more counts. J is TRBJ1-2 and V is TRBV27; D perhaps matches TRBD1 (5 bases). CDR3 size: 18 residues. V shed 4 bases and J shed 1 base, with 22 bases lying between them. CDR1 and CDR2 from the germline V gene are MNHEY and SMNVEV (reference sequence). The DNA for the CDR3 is TGTGCCAGCAGTTCACTTTTGGGACGTTGGTTTCTTAACTATGGCTACACCTTC. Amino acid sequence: CASSSLLGRWFLNYGYTF.

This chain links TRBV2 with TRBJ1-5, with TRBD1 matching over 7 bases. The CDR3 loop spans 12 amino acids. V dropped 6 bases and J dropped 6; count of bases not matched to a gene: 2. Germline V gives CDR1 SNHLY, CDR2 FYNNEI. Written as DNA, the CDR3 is TGTGCCAGCAGACAGGGGCTTCAGCCCCAGCATTTT. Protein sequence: CASRQGLQPQHF.

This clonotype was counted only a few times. In DNA, the CDR3 is TGTGCCAGCAGCCCAACACTAGCGCTAGGCTCCTACAATGAGCAGTTCTTC. Translation gives CASSPTLALGSYNEQFF. The genes are TRBV7-3 and TRBJ2-1, with 7 bases fitting TRBD2. The ends lost 5 bases at V and 0 bases at J; junction bases unmatched: 10. Looked up from germline, CDR1 is SGHTA and CDR2 is FQGTGA. CDR3 length equals 17 residues.

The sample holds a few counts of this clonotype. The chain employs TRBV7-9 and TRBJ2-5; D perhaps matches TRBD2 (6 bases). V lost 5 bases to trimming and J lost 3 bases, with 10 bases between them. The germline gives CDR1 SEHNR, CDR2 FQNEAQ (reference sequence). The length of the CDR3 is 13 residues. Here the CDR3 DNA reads TGTGCCAGCAGCCCGACTAGAGAAGAGACCCAGTACTTC. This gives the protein CASSPTREETQYF.

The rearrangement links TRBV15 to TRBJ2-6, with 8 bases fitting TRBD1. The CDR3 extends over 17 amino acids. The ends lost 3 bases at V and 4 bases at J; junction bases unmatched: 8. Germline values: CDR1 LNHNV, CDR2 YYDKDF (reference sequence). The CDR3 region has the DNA TGTGCCACCAGCAGGGACAGGGTTTCTTCCGGGGCCAACGTCCTGACTTTC. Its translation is CATSRDRVSSGANVLTF.

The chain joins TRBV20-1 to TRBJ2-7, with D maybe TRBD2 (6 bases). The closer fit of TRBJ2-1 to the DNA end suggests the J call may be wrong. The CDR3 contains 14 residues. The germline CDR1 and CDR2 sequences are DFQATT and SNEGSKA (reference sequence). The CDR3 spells CSARTGTHRNEQFF. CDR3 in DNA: TGCAGTGCTAGAACCGGGACTCATCGCAATGAGCAGTTCTTC.

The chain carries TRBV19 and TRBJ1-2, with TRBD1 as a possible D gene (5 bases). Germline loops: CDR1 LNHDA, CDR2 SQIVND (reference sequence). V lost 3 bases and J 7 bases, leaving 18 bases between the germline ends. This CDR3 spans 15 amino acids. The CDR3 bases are TGTGCCAGTAGTATTGCCGCGCGGGACCCCCTTGGCTACACCTTC. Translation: CASSIAARDPLGYTF.